What follows are 5 T cell receptor beta chains derived from one specimen sequenced in a study of OX40 agonist ivuxolimab in advanced cancers. Assay used: immunoSEQ multiplex PCR; TCRdb lists only in-frame clones, some missing. The table records roughly 76,000 clones, approximately 85% of them present only once. Sample: CD4+ or CD8+ T cells sorted from blood, taken in a trial of the OX40 agonist ivuxolimab. Receptor source: an adult with an advanced solid tumor such as melanoma, head and neck, liver or kidney cancer.

The V and J genes are TRBV5-1 and TRBJ1-2; D is unclear. Trimming cost V 2 bases and J 3 bases, with 8 bases left between them. The V gene's germline CDR1 is SGHRS and CDR2 YFSETQ. The CDR3 is 13 residues long. CDR3 region: CASSFTADYGYTF. The CDR3 DNA sequence: TGCGCCAGCAGCTTTACAGCGGACTATGGCTACACCTTC.

The CDR3 region is CASSLSGSRDRSNYGYTF. Here the CDR3 DNA reads TGTGCCAGCAGTTTATCCGGATCTAGGGACAGGAGCAACTATGGCTACACCTTC. The J gene is TRBJ1-2, the V gene TRBV27; 8 nucleotides agree with TRBD1. The CDR3 totals 18 residues. Germline CDR1 is MNHEY and CDR2 is SMNVEV (reference sequence). V was pared by 0 bases and J by 2 bases, with 11 bases of the junction left unmatched.

This clone was seen more than once but under ten times. The gene calls are TRBV6-1 and TRBJ1-2; 9 positions agree with TRBD1. Germline trimming cut 5 bases from V and 2 bases from J; bases unmatched to any gene: 3. The CDR3 totals 14 residues. The germline V gene has CDR1 MNHNS and CDR2 SASEGT. In DNA form, the CDR3 reads TGTGCCAGCAGTAGGGACAGGGAGAACTATGGCTACACCTTC. Translated, it gives CASSRDRENYGYTF.

This CDR3 is CARSSAFRSRSYGYTF. The CDR3 coding sequence is TGTGCCAGAAGCTCAGCCTTCAGGTCCCGGAGCTATGGCTACACCTTC. The V gene is TRBV5-3, the J gene TRBJ1-2; D call uncertain. TRBV5-3 is an ORF for which the function is uncertain. The CDR3 runs 16 residues. With 3 bases removed from V and 4 bases from J, the gap between germline ends came to 19 bases.

This rearrangement joins TRBV18 to TRBJ2-1; D remains ambiguous. This CDR3 spans 15 amino acids. Germline V gives CDR1 KGHSH, CDR2 LQKENI. The germline V and J ends were trimmed by 5 bases and 0 bases, with 11 bases remaining between them. The CDR3, as DNA: TGTGCCAGCTCAAGCCGCGGAATCTCCTACAATGAGCAGTTCTTC. Amino acids: CASSSRGISYNEQFF.